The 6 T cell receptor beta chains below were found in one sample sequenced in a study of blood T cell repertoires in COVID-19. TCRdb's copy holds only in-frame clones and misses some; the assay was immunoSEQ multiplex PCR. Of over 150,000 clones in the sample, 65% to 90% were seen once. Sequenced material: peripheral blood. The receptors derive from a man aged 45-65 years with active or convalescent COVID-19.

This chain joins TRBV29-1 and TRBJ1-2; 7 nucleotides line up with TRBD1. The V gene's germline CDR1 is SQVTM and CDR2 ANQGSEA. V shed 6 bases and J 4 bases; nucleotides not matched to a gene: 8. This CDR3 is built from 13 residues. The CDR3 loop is CSVDRAEGYGYTF. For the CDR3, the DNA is TGCAGCGTCGACAGGGCTGAGGGCTATGGCTACACCTTC.

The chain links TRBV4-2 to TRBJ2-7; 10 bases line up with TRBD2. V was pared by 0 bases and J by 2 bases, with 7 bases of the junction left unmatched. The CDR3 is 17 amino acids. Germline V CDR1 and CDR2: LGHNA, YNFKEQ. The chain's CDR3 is CASSQDERGGSAYEQYF. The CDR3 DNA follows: TGTGCCAGCAGCCAAGATGAGCGGGGGGGCAGCGCCTACGAGCAGTACTTC.

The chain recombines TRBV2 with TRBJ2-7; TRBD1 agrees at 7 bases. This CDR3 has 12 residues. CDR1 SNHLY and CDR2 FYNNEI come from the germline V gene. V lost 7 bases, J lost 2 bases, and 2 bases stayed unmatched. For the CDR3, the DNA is TGTGCCAGCACCACAGGGGCCTACGAGCAGTACTTC. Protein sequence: CASTTGAYEQYF.

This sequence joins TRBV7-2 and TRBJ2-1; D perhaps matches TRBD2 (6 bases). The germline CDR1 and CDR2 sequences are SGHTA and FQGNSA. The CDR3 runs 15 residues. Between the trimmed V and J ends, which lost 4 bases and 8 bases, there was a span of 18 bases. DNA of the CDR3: TGTGCCAGCAGCTCGGGGACTCCACGGGTCTATGAGCAGTTCTTC. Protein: CASSSGTPRVYEQFF.

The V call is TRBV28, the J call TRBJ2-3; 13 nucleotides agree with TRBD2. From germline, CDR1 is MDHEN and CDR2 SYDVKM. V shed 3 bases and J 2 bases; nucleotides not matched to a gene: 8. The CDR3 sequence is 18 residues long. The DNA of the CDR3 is TGTGCCAGCAGTTTCTTACTAGCGGGGGGGGTTTTCACAGATACGCAGTATTTT. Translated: CASSFLLAGGVFTDTQYF. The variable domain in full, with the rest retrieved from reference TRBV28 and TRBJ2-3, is DVKVTQSSRYLVKRTGEKVFLECVQDMDHENMFWYRQDPGLGLRLIYFSYDVKMKEKGDIPEGYSVSREKKERFSLILESASTNQTSMYLCASSFLLAGGVFTDTQYFGPGTRLTVL.

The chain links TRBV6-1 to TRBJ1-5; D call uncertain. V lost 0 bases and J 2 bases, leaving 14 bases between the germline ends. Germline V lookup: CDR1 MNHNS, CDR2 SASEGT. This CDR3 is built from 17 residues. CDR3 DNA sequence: TGTGCCAGCAGTGAAGCGCTATTAAGCGGTGGCAATCAGCCCCAGCATTTT. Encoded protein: CASSEALLSGGNQPQHF.